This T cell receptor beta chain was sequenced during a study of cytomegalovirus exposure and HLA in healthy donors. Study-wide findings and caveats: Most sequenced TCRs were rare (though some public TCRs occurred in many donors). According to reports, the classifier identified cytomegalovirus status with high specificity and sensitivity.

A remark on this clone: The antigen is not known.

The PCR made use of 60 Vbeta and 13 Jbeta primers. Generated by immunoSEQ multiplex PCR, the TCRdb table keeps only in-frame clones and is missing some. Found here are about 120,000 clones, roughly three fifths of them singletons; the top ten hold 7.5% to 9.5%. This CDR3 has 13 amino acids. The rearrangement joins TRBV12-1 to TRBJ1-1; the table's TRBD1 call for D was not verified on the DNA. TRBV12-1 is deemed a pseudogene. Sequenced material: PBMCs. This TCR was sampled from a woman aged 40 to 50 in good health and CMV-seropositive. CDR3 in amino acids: CAGDRGPNTEAFF. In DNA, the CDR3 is TGTGCCGGGGACAGGGGGCCGAACACTGAAGCTTTCTTT.